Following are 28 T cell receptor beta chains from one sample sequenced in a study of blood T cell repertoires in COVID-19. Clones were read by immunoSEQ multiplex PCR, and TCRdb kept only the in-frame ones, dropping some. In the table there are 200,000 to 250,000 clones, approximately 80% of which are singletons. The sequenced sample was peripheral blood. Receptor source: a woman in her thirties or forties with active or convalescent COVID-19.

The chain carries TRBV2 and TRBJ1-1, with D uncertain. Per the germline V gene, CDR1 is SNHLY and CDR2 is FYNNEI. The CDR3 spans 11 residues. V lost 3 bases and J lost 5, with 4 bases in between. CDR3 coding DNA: TGTGCCAGCAGTGAGTATACTGAAGCTTTCTTT. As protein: CASSEYTEAFF.

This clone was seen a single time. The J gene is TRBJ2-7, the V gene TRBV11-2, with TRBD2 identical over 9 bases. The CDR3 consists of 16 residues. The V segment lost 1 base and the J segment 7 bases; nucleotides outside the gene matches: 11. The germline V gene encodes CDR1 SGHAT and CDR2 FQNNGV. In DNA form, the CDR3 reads TGTGCCAGCAGCTTAGGCGGGCTAGCGGGGACGCGGGAGCAGTACGTC. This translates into CASSLGGLAGTREQYV.

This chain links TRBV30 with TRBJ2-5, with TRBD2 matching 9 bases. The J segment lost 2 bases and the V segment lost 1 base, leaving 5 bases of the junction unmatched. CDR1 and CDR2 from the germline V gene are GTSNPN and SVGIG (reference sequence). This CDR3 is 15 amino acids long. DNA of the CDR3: TGTGCCTGGAGTGACAAAGCGGGGGGTCAAGAGACCCAGTACTTC. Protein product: CAWSDKAGGQETQYF.

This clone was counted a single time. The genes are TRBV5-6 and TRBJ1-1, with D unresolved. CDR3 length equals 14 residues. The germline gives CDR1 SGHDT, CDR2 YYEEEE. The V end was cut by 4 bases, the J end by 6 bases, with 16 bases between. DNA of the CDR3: TGTGCCAGCAGCCGGGGAAACCTCATCTCTGAAGCTTTCTTT. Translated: CASSRGNLISEAFF.

CDR3 in amino acids: CASSTPRGSSYEQYF. The CDR3 DNA is TGTGCCAGTAGTACTCCGCGGGGCAGCTCCTACGAGCAGTACTTC. The rearrangement joins TRBV19 to TRBJ2-7; a possible D gene is TRBD2 (6 bases). Germline CDR1 is LNHDA and CDR2 is SQIVND (reference sequence). The length of the CDR3 is 15 residues. The ends were cut back, 4 bases at V and 0 bases at J, with 13 bases in the middle.

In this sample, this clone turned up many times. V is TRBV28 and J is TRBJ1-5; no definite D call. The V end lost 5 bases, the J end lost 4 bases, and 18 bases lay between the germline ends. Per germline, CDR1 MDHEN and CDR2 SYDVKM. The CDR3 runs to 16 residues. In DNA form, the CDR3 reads TGTGCCAGCAGTCCTCTTAAGAGCGGGGATAATCAGCCCCAGCATTTT. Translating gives CASSPLKSGDNQPQHF.

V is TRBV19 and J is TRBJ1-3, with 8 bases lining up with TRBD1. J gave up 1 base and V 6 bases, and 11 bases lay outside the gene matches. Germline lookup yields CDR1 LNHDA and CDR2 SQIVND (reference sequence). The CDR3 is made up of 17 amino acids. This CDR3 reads CASSGTGQQLSGNTIYF. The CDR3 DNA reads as TGTGCCAGTAGCGGGACAGGCCAACAATTATCTGGAAACACCATATATTTT.

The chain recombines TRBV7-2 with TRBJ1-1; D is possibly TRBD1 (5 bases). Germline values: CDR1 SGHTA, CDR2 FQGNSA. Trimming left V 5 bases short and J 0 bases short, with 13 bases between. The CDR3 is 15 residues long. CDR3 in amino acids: CASSLGGTVNTEAFF. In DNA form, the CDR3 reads TGTGCCAGCAGCCTTGGGGGGACGGTGAACACTGAAGCTTTCTTT.

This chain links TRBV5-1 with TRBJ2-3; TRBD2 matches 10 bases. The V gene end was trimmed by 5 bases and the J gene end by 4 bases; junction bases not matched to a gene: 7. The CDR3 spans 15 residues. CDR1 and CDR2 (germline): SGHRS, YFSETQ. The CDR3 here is CASRRAGGRSDTQYF. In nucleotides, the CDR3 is TGCGCCAGCAGAAGAGCGGGGGGGAGGTCAGATACGCAGTATTTT.

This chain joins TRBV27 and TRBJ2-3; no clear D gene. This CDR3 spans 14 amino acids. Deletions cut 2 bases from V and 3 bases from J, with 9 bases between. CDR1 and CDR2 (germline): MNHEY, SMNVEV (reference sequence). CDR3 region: CASSLARQTDTQYF. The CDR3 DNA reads TGTGCCAGCAGTTTAGCCAGGCAGACAGATACGCAGTATTTT.

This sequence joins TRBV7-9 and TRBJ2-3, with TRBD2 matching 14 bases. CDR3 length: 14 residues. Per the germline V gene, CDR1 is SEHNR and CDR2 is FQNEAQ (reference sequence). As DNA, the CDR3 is TGTGCGGTGACTAGCGGGGGGGCAACAGATACGCAGTATTTT. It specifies CAVTSGGATDTQYF.

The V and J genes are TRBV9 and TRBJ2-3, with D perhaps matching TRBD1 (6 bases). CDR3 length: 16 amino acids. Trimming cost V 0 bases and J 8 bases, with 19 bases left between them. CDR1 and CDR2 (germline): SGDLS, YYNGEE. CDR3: CASSVATGGLGATQYF. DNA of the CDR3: TGTGCCAGCAGCGTAGCTACTGGGGGCCTAGGGGCTACGCAGTATTTT.

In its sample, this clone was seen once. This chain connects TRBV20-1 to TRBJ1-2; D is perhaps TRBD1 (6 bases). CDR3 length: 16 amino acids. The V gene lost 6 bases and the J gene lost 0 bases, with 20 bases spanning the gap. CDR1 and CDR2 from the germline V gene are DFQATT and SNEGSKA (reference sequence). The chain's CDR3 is CSASSRTGRANYGYTF. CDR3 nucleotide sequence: TGCAGTGCCAGTTCCCGAACAGGGAGAGCTAACTATGGCTACACCTTC.

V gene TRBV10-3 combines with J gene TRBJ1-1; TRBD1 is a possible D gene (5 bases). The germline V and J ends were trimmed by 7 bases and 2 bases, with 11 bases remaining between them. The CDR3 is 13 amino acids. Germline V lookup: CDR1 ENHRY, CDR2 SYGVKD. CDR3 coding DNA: TGTGCCATCAAAAACAGGAGAAACACTGAAGCTTTCTTT. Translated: CAIKNRRNTEAFF.

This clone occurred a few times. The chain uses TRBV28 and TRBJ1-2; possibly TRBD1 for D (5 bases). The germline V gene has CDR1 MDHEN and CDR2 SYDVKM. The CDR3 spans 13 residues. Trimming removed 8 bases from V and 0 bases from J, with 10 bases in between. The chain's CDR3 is CASWGGANYGYTF. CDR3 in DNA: TGTGCCAGCTGGGGAGGGGCTAACTATGGCTACACCTTC.

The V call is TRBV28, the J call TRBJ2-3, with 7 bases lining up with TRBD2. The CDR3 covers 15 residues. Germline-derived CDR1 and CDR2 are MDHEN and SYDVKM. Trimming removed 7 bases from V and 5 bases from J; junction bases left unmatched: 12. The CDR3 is CASTVAGPAGDTQYF. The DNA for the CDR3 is TGTGCCAGCACCGTAGCGGGTCCGGCGGGAGATACGCAGTATTTT.

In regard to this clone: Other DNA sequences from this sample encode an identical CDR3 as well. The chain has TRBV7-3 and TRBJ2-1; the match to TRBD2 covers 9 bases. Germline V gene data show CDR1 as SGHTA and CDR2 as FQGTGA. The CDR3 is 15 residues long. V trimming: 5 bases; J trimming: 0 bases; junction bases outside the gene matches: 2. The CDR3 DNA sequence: TGTGCCAGCAGCCTTAGCGGGGGCTCCTACAATGAGCAGTTCTTC. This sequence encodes CASSLSGGSYNEQFF.

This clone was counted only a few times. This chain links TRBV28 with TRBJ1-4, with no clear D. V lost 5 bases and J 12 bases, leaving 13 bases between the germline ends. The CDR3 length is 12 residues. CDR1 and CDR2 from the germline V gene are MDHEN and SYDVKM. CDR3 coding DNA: TGTGCCAGCAGTGTCCCGGCCGCGGAACTGTTTTTT. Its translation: CASSVPAAELFF. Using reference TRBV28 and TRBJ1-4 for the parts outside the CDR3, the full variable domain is DVKVTQSSRYLVKRTGEKVFLECVQDMDHENMFWYRQDPGLGLRLIYFSYDVKMKEKGDIPEGYSVSREKKERFSLILESASTNQTSMYLCASSVPAAELFFGSGTQLSVL.

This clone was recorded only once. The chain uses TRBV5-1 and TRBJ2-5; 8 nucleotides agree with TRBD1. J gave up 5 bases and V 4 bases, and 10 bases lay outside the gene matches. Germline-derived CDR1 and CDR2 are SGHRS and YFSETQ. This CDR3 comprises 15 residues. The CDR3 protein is CASSTGQGEGETQYF. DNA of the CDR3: TGCGCCAGCAGCACCGGACAGGGAGAGGGGGAGACCCAGTACTTC.

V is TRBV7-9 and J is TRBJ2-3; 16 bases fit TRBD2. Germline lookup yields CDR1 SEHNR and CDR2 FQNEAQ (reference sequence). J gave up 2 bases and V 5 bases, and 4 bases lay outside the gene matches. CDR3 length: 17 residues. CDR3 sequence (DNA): TGTGCCAGCAGCAGGGGACTAGCGGGGGGGCTCACAGATACGCAGTATTTT. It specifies CASSRGLAGGLTDTQYF.

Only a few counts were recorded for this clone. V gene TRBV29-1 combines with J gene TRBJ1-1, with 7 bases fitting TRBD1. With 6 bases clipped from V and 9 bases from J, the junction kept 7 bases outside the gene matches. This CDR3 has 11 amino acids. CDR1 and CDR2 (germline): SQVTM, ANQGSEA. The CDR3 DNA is TGCAGCGTGGGGCAGGGGGGAAAAGCTTTCTTT. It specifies CSVGQGGKAFF. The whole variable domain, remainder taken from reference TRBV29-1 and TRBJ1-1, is SAVISQKPSRDICQRGTSLTIQCQVDSQVTMMFWYRQQPGQSLTLIATANQGSEATYESGFVIDKFPISRPNLTFSTLTVSNMSPEDSSIYLCSVGQGGKAFFGQGTRLTVV.

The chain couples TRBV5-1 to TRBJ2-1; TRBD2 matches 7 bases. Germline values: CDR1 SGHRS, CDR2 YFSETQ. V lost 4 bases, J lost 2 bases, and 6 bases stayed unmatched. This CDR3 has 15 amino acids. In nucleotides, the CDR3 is TGCGCCAGCAGCACGGGGCTAGCGGCCTACAATGAGCAGTTCTTC. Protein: CASSTGLAAYNEQFF.

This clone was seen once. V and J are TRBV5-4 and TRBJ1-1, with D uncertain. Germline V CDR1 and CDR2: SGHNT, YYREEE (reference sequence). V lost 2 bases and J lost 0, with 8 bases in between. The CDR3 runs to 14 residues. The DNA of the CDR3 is TGTGCCAGCAGCTTTACTTCCATGAACACTGAAGCTTTCTTT. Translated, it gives CASSFTSMNTEAFF. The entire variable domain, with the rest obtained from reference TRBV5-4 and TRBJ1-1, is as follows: ETGVTQSPTHLIKTRGQQVTLRCSSQSGHNTVSWYQQALGQGPQFIFQYYREEENGRGNFPPRFSGLQFPNYSSELNVNALELDDSALYLCASSFTSMNTEAFFGQGTRLTVV.

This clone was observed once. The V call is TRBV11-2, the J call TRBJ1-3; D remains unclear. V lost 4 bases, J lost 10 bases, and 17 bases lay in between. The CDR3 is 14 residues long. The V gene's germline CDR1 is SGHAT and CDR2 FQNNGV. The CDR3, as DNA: TGTGCCAGCAGCTCCCCCCTAAATCGGGAGACCATATATTTT. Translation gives CASSSPLNRETIYF.

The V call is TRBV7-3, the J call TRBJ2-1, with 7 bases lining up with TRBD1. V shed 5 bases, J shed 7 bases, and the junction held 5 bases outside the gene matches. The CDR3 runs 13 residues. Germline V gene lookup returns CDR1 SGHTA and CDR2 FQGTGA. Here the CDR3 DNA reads TGTGCCAGCAGCCGACAGGGACCGAATGAGCAGTTCTTC. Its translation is CASSRQGPNEQFF.

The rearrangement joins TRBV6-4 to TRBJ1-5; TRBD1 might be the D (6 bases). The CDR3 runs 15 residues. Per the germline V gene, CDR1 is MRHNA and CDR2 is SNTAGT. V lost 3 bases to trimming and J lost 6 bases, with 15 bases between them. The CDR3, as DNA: TGTGCCAGCAGTGAAGCTTACAGGGCACCTCAGCCCCAGCATTTT. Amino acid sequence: CASSEAYRAPQPQHF.

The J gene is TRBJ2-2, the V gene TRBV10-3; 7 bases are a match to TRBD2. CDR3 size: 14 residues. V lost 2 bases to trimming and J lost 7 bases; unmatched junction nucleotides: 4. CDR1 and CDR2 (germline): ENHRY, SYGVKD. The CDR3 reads CAISEGVAGGELFF. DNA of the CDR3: TGTGCCATCAGTGAGGGGGTAGCGGGCGGGGAGCTGTTTTTT.

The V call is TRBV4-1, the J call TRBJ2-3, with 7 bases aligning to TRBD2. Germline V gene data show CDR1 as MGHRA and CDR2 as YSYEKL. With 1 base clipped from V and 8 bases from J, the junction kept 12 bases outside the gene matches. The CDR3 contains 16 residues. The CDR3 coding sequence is TGCGCCAGCAGCCAAGCCCCGGTAGGGGCTAGCGGTACGCAGTATTTT. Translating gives CASSQAPVGASGTQYF.